These 4 T cell receptor beta chains originate from one sample sequenced in a study of regulatory T cells in long-lasting Graves disease (dated by TCRdb to about 2021). The method was multiplex PCR. The listed sequencing device is Illumina HiSeq 4000. To build TCR beta libraries, CDR3 regions were amplified by Arm-PCR using iRepertoire HTBI primers. The public reads were quality trimmed at Q25 with fastp and then assembled into clones with MiXCR by TCRdb, keeping productive beta chains. Rows with a matching CDR3 protein are joined into one entry that keeps the most common DNA and genes. The sample table shows 450,000 to 600,000 distinct CDR3 sequences, and approximately 12% are seen once. Roughly 10% of the sample goes to the ten largest clones. The label giving this sample's time point can be read as: newly diagnosed GD, antithyroid drugs for less than 3 months. RNA was extracted from PBMCs in TRIzol for both TCR sequencing and RNA sequencing.

This sample also appeared in a second study, on T cells in Graves' hyperthyroidism and ophthalmopathy.

This material consisted of peripheral blood mononuclear cells (PBMCs), taken at new diagnosis, from a patient treated with antithyroid drugs. The receptor source for this set is a man aged 30 to 39 with Graves disease. Donor details come from another sample of the same person, matched by shared clones.

This clonotype was detected many times. The genes are TRBV18 and TRBJ2-5; 10 bases are shared with TRBD1. V trimming: 4 bases; J trimming: 5 bases; junction bases outside the gene matches: 4. The CDR3 is 14 amino acids. Germline values: CDR1 KGHSH, CDR2 LQKENI. CDR3 amino acids: CASSLGQGDETQYF. The CDR3, as DNA: TGTGCCAGCTCACTCGGACAGGGGGACGAGACCCAGTACTTC.

This clonotype was observed a few times. The gene calls are TRBV29-1 and TRBJ2-5; 8 nucleotides match TRBD1. The CDR3 totals 16 residues. In germline, CDR1 is SQVTM, CDR2 ANQGSEA. V trimming: 7 bases; J trimming: 0 bases; junction bases outside the gene matches: 13. Here the CDR3 reads CSAARGRPLYQETQYF. Here the CDR3 DNA reads TGCAGCGCGGCCAGGGGGCGCCCCTTGTACCAAGAGACCCAGTACTTC. The entire variable domain, with the rest obtained from reference TRBV29-1 and TRBJ2-5, is as follows: SAVISQKPSRDICQRGTSLTIQCQVDSQVTMMFWYRQQPGQSLTLIATANQGSEATYESGFVIDKFPISRPNLTFSTLTVSNMSPEDSSIYLCSAARGRPLYQETQYFGPGTRLLVL.

About this clonotype itself: A far more abundant clone sits one base away, making this likely a read error. The chain employs TRBV6-2 or TRBV6-3 and TRBJ2-7; 7 positions match TRBD2. Looked up from germline, CDR1 is MNHEY and CDR2 is SVGEGT. V shed 5 bases and J 7 bases; nucleotides not matched to a gene: 5. The CDR3 runs to 12 residues. The CDR3 coding sequence is TGTGCCAGCAGTCAACGACTAGCTGAGCAGTACTTC. Translated: CASSQRLAEQYF.

This clonotype was seen only once. The chain couples TRBV2 to TRBJ2-2; TRBD2 is a possible D gene (5 bases). This CDR3 has 15 amino acids. Per the germline V gene, CDR1 is SNHLY and CDR2 is FYNNEI. The V gene lost 7 bases and the J gene lost 5 bases, with 17 bases spanning the gap. The CDR3 DNA reads TGTGCCAGCAAGGTAGCGACCGGGATGACCGGGGAGCTGTTTTTT. Translating gives CASKVATGMTGELFF. Together with reference TRBV2 and TRBJ2-2, the CDR3 gives the full variable domain: EPEVTQTPSHQVTQMGQEVILRCVPISNHLYFYWYRQILGQKVEFLVSFYNNEISEKSEIFDDQFSVERPDGSNFTLKIRSTKLEDSAMYFCASKVATGMTGELFFGEGSRLTVL.